Here is one TCR beta chain with its context. This sample is drawn from a study of blood T cell repertoires in COVID-19. On the study more broadly: Sample material is recorded as cDNA or gDNA derived from T cells, B-cell-depleted T cells, or PBMCs.

The V gene lost 5 bases and the J gene lost 1 base, with 17 bases spanning the gap. The CDR3 runs 16 residues. In germline, CDR1 is SEHNR, CDR2 FQNEAQ (reference sequence). During active infection, Seattle patients enrolled and were then monitored through disease. As handled by the study authors: Reference gene primer amplification in the assay estimated nucleated cell counts. The repertoire was sequenced with immunoSEQ multiplex PCR; TCRdb's copy has only in-frame clones and lacks some. The V and J calls and the clone size are those of that table, but D and trimming were determined from the DNA. In the table there are approximately 340,000 clones, around 90% of which are singletons.

This clonotype was sampled from a man younger than 40 with COVID-19, enrolled during active disease. V is TRBV7-9 and J is TRBJ1-1, with no clear D. Material: peripheral blood. The CDR3 spells CASSASSGPRNTEAFF. CDR3 DNA: TGTGCCAGCAGCGCCTCTAGCGGGCCAAGGAACACTGAAGCTTTCTTT.